The 10 T cell receptor beta chains reported below all come from one sample, sequenced in a study of cytomegalovirus exposure and HLA in healthy donors. The PCR was carried out with 60 Vbeta primers and 13 Jbeta primers. The method was immunoSEQ multiplex PCR; TCRdb's version includes in-frame clones alone and lacks a portion of them. This sample yields over 130,000 clones, of which 80% are seen a single time; about 2.4% belongs to the top ten. The specimen was PBMCs. All receptors derive from a man aged 45-60 years in good health and CMV-seronegative.

The chain carries TRBV11-1 and TRBJ2-5, with 7 bases lining up with TRBD1. This CDR3 region has 15 residues. V shed 5 bases and J 2 bases; nucleotides not matched to a gene: 8. The V gene's germline CDR1 is SGHAT and CDR2 FQDESV (reference sequence). Written as DNA, the CDR3 is TGTGCCAGCAGCCCCACCGGGACAGAACAAGAGACCCAGTACTTC. As protein: CASSPTGTEQETQYF.

This clone was detected only once. The genes are TRBV7-9 and TRBJ2-5; 9 positions match TRBD1. The CDR3 totals 15 residues. Germline loops: CDR1 SEHNR, CDR2 FQNEAQ (reference sequence). V shed 5 bases and J 4 bases; nucleotides not matched to a gene: 8. The CDR3 bases are TGTGCCAGCAGCGTACGGGACAGGGTGGGAGAGACCCAGTACTTC. Translated, it gives CASSVRDRVGETQYF.

The rearrangement uses TRBV7-9 and TRBJ1-4, with D possibly matching TRBD1 (5 bases). Germline CDR1 is SEHNR and CDR2 is FQNEAQ (reference sequence). This CDR3 is 15 amino acids long. The V end was cut by 1 base, the J end by 2 bases, with 8 bases between. The CDR3 region is CASSLVGPTNEKLFF. The CDR3 nucleotides are TGTGCCAGCAGCTTAGTGGGGCCCACTAATGAAAAACTGTTTTTT.

This clone was observed a single time. This chain uses TRBV19 with TRBJ2-3; 8 positions match TRBD2. This CDR3 contains 13 residues. V was pared by 10 bases and J by 0 bases, with 3 bases of the junction left unmatched. Germline V gene lookup returns CDR1 LNHDA and CDR2 SQIVND (reference sequence). The CDR3 nucleotides are TGTGCCACCGTAGCGGGGAGCACAGATACGCAGTATTTT. Translating it yields CATVAGSTDTQYF. The full variable domain, with the rest looked up from reference TRBV19 and TRBJ2-3, is DGGITQSPKYLFRKEGQNVTLSCEQNLNHDAMYWYRQDPGQGLRLIYYSQIVNDFQKGDIAEGYSVSREKKESFPLTVTSAQKNPTAFYLCATVAGSTDTQYFGPGTRLTVL.

The chain uses TRBV6-5 and TRBJ2-2, with TRBD1 matching 8 bases. CDR1 is MNHEY, CDR2 SVGAGI, per germline. This CDR3 region has 16 residues. V gave up 2 bases and J gave up 3 bases; unmatched junction bases: 5. CDR3 region: CASSYPTGVDTGELFF. The CDR3 region has the DNA TGTGCCAGCAGTTACCCGACAGGGGTTGACACCGGGGAGCTGTTTTTT.

CDR3 nucleotides: TGCGCCAGCAGTGGTAAGGGAGTTCCCCCACCGAGAAATCAGCCCCAGCATTTT. This codes for CASSGKGVPPPRNQPQHF. This chain joins TRBV5-1 and TRBJ1-5, with D unresolved. V was shortened by 5 bases and J by 4 bases, with 25 bases between the two germline ends. Germline CDR1 and CDR2: SGHRS and YFSETQ. The CDR3 has 18 residues.

This clone turned up a few times. V and J are TRBV28 and TRBJ2-7; a possible D gene is TRBD1 (5 bases). The CDR3 runs 14 residues. V gave up 3 bases and J gave up 2 bases, with 11 bases separating them. The germline V gene has CDR1 MDHEN and CDR2 SYDVKM. This CDR3 is CASSLGRQTYEQYF. The CDR3 coding sequence is TGTGCCAGCAGTTTGGGTAGACAGACCTACGAGCAGTACTTC.

The chain joins TRBV19 to TRBJ1-2, with 10 positions matching TRBD1. V shed 6 bases and J 13 bases; nucleotides not matched to a gene: 11. Germline assignment: CDR1 LNHDA and CDR2 SQIVND (reference sequence). CDR3 length: 13 amino acids. The CDR3 bases are TGTGCCAGTAGACCGGGACAGGGGAATTCCGGCACCTTC. It encodes CASRPGQGNSGTF.

This clone was seen a few times. The genes are TRBV9 and TRBJ2-5; perhaps TRBD2 as D (5 bases). This CDR3 comprises 15 residues. V lost 0 bases and J 5 bases, leaving 14 bases between the germline ends. The germline V gene encodes CDR1 SGDLS and CDR2 YYNGEE. CDR3 region: CASSVGLPKPETQYF. The CDR3, as DNA: TGTGCCAGCAGCGTAGGACTACCCAAGCCGGAGACCCAGTACTTC.

J is TRBJ2-3 and V is TRBV7-6, with 7 bases aligning to TRBD1. Per germline, CDR1 SGHVS and CDR2 FNYEAQ. V lost 8 bases, J lost 11 bases, and 16 bases stayed unmatched. This CDR3 is 14 amino acids long. The CDR3 DNA reads as TGTGCCAGCGCCAGAGGGGGCCTGTTGAACGGGCAGTATTTT. It codes for CASARGGLLNGQYF.